One sample yielded the 3 T cell receptor beta chains listed below, sequenced in a study of blood T cell repertoires in COVID-19. The table came from immunoSEQ multiplex PCR; TCRdb's copy has only in-frame clones and leaves some out. This table has 150,000 or so clones, 80% to 95% appearing once. Sequencing input: peripheral blood. These receptor sequences come from a woman in her fifties or sixties with COVID-19, enrolled during active disease.

The gene calls are TRBV30 and TRBJ2-4, with 12 bases lining up with TRBD2. The CDR3 runs 16 residues. Germline CDR1 reads GTSNPN; CDR2 reads SVGIG (reference sequence). J was trimmed by 2 bases and V by 2 bases; bases with no gene match: 4. CDR3 in amino acids: CAWSFLAGGTKNIQYF. CDR3 nucleotide sequence: TGTGCCTGGAGTTTCCTAGCGGGGGGGACCAAAAACATTCAGTACTTC.

The chain joins TRBV13 to TRBJ2-5, with D hard to call. CDR1 and CDR2 (germline): PRHDT, FYEKMQ (reference sequence). The length of the CDR3 is 14 residues. V lost 7 bases to trimming and J lost 2 bases, with 14 bases between them. CDR3 in amino acids: CASTVLEVQETQYF. The CDR3, as DNA: TGTGCCAGCACCGTCCTAGAGGTACAAGAGACCCAGTACTTC.

The chain links TRBV3-1 (or the pseudogene TRBV3-2) to TRBJ2-1; 10 bases align to TRBD2. V lost 2 bases to trimming and J lost 8 bases; unmatched junction nucleotides: 3. The CDR3 covers 14 residues. CDR1 LGHDT and CDR2 YNNKEL come from the germline V gene (reference sequence). CDR3 coding DNA: TGTGCCAGCAGCCAATTAGCGGGGGGCGATGAGCAGTTCTTC. It is translated as CASSQLAGGDEQFF.